These 13 T cell receptor beta chains were sequenced from one sample in a study of shared clonotypes between healthy human individuals. Measured with immunoSEQ multiplex PCR; TCRdb has only the in-frame clones, and not every one. The table lists under 650,000 clones, 90% to 96% of them singletons. What was sequenced was naive CD4+ T cells sorted from blood. Subset given: CD45RA+ positively selected. The receptor set was obtained from a woman aged 25 to 39 in good health.

CDR3 nucleotide sequence: TGTGCCAGCAGTTCGGGGACAGGGGGTAACGAGCAGTACTTC. It yields the protein CASSSGTGGNEQYF. The V gene is TRBV6-5, the J gene TRBJ2-7; 11 bases align to TRBD1. The CDR3 runs to 14 residues. Germline V gene data show CDR1 as MNHEY and CDR2 as SVGAGI. The J segment lost 5 bases and the V segment lost 4 bases, leaving 4 bases of the junction unmatched.

The rearrangement joins TRBV6-6 to TRBJ2-1; 7 nucleotides agree with TRBD1. V dropped 8 bases and J dropped 4; count of bases not matched to a gene: 5. This CDR3 is built from 13 residues. Germline-derived CDR1 and CDR2 are MNHNY and SVGAGI (reference sequence). CDR3 nucleotide sequence: TGTGCCAGCGGGACAGAAAAATACAATGAGCAGTTCTTC. It yields the protein CASGTEKYNEQFF.

The chain recombines TRBV19 with TRBJ2-7; D possibly corresponds to TRBD2 (6 bases). CDR3 length: 14 amino acids. V lost 5 bases, J lost 4 bases, and 15 bases lay in between. Germline CDR1 LNHDA, CDR2 SQIVND (reference sequence). CDR3 sequence (DNA): TGTGCCAGTAGTGCAGCGGGTCTTCTATACGAGCAGTACTTC. Amino acids: CASSAAGLLYEQYF.

The chain is built from TRBV11-2 and TRBJ1-4, with 7 nucleotides matching TRBD1. This CDR3 has 14 residues. Germline CDR1 SGHAT, CDR2 FQNNGV. V lost 6 bases to trimming and J lost 8 bases; unmatched junction nucleotides: 9. The CDR3 protein is CASSRQGSREKLFF. The CDR3 coding sequence is TGTGCCAGCAGTAGACAGGGTTCTCGGGAAAAACTGTTTTTT.

The V and J genes are TRBV28 and TRBJ1-2, with D uncertain. Deletions cut 1 base from V and 5 bases from J, with 14 bases between. This CDR3 comprises 15 residues. The V gene's germline CDR1 is MDHEN and CDR2 SYDVKM. The CDR3 sequence is CASSLYVEGRYGYTF. The CDR3 DNA sequence: TGTGCCAGCAGTTTATACGTGGAAGGAAGGTATGGCTACACCTTC.

This rearrangement joins TRBV6-1 to TRBJ1-2, with a possible D match to TRBD1 (6 bases). CDR3 length: 16 amino acids. Trimming removed 6 bases from V and 5 bases from J, with 22 bases in between. Germline CDR1 reads MNHNS; CDR2 reads SASEGT. The CDR3 region has the DNA TGTGCCAGCAGCGAACCGGGACACCCCGCGGGGTATGGCTACACCTTC. This sequence encodes CASSEPGHPAGYGYTF.

The rearrangement joins TRBV6-6 to TRBJ1-4; D possibly corresponds to TRBD1 (5 bases). Germline V gene sequence: CDR1 MNHNY, CDR2 SVGAGI (reference sequence). This CDR3 contains 14 residues. Deletions cut 6 bases from V and 4 bases from J, with 12 bases between. The CDR3 DNA reads as TGTGCCAGCAGCCTTGACAGTTTTAATGAAAAACTGTTTTTT. It specifies CASSLDSFNEKLFF.

This rearrangement joins TRBV28 to TRBJ1-3; 7 bases are shared with TRBD1. Germline CDR1 MDHEN, CDR2 SYDVKM. With 6 bases clipped from V and 6 bases from J, the junction kept 11 bases outside the gene matches. The CDR3 sequence is 15 residues long. The CDR3 is CASSPYATGINTIYF. CDR3 bases: TGTGCCAGCAGCCCTTACGCGACAGGGATAAACACCATATATTTT.

Only one count was recorded for this clone. The J gene is TRBJ2-2, the V gene TRBV5-1; 7 bases line up with TRBD1. J was trimmed by 0 bases and V by 2 bases; bases with no gene match: 4. The CDR3 length is 16 residues. The germline gives CDR1 SGHRS, CDR2 YFSETQ. DNA of the CDR3: TGCGCCAGCAGCTTAAAGACAGGGACGAACACCGGGGAGCTGTTTTTT. Its protein is CASSLKTGTNTGELFF.

This chain joins TRBV30 and TRBJ1-6; TRBD1 might be the D (6 bases). CDR3 length: 13 amino acids. Trimming stripped 1 base from V and 8 bases from J, with 9 bases between. From germline, CDR1 is GTSNPN and CDR2 SVGIG (reference sequence). The CDR3, as DNA: TGTGCCTGGAGTGAAGGGGGAGATTCACCCCTCCACTTT. It is translated as CAWSEGGDSPLHF.

J is TRBJ2-2 and V is TRBV29-1; 10 nucleotides agree with TRBD2. CDR1 is SQVTM and CDR2 is ANQGSEA in the germline V gene. After removal of 4 bases from V and 5 bases from J, the junction contained 16 bases not matched to a gene. CDR3 length equals 18 residues. The CDR3 region has the DNA TGCAGCGTTGGGGCTAGGGGCACCCTAGCGGGAGTTACCGGGGAGCTGTTTTTT. Amino acid sequence: CSVGARGTLAGVTGELFF.

The V gene is TRBV28, the J gene TRBJ2-7; D may be TRBD2 (5 bases). The CDR3 sequence is 13 residues long. Germline CDR1 MDHEN, CDR2 SYDVKM. Trimming took 6 bases from V and 7 from J, leaving 16 bases between them. This chain's CDR3 is CASSDSAGGEQYF. In nucleotides, the CDR3 is TGTGCCAGCAGCGACTCCGCGGGTGGGGAGCAGTACTTC.

The chain has TRBV11-3 and TRBJ2-7; TRBD2 matches at 13 bases. CDR3 length: 15 amino acids. The V segment lost 5 bases and the J segment 5 bases; nucleotides outside the gene matches: 6. The V gene's germline CDR1 is SGHNT and CDR2 YENEEA. CDR3 amino acids: CASSPGLAGAHEQYF. In DNA, the CDR3 is TGTGCCAGCAGCCCAGGACTAGCGGGAGCCCACGAGCAGTACTTC.